The present TCR beta chain was sequenced within a study of cytomegalovirus exposure and HLA in healthy donors. On the study more broadly: Earlier results showed approximately 120 million unique TCR beta sequences derived from roughly 180 million T cells.

There are 14 residues in the CDR3. The germline V and J ends were trimmed by 1 base and 0 bases, with 5 bases remaining between them. Per germline, CDR1 SGDLS and CDR2 YYNGEE. Study-wide points: Follow-up analysis found HLA locus-dependent TCR association rates, highest for DRB1 and lowest for HLA-C. In an earlier analysis, about 87% or about 30%: the productive usage of most TCR beta V segments.

Of note for this clone: No antigen is known for it. The same CDR3 is also encoded by other DNA sequences in this sample.

Both 60 Vbeta primers and 13 Jbeta primers went into the PCR. TCRdb keeps only in-frame clones here, not all; method: immunoSEQ multiplex PCR. The sample table includes 95,000 to 150,000 clones. The sequencing input was PBMCs. The chain joins TRBV9 to TRBJ1-3; the D is unclear. This receptor was identified in a man aged 18 to 30 in good health and CMV-seronegative. CDR3 sequence: CASSVRGSGNTIYF. As DNA, the CDR3 is TGTGCCAGCAGCGTAAGAGGCTCTGGAAACACCATATATTTT.